The present TCR beta chain was sequenced within a study of T-cell reconstitution after alpha-beta-depleted transplantation in children. Trimming pared 4 bases from V and 4 bases from J, leaving 12 bases between. Germline V gene data show CDR1 as MGHRA and CDR2 as YSYEKL. This CDR3 has 14 residues. The library targeted TCRbeta and was prepared with unique molecular identifiers. TCRdb reprocessed the PCR reads with MiXCR, giving one entry per CDR3 protein. This sample has about 640,000 distinct CDR3 sequences, with roughly 15% found just once. This chain uses TRBV4-1 with TRBJ2-3, with D unresolved. Sequencing was performed on PBMCs from the stem cell graft donor, taken from the stem cell graft. This TCR was sampled from a human donor who donated a stem cell graft to a child with acute myeloid leukemia. CDR3 sequence (DNA): TGCGCCAGCAGCCTTCTCCAGGCGGCAGATACGCAGTATTTT. Protein product: CASSLLQAADTQYF.